The entry below gives a single T cell receptor beta chain sequence along with its context. The use of a sample-barcoded 5' primer and a J-beta primer mix characterized a second PCR of roughly 6 to 11 cycles. In TCRdb, the 5' RACE reads were re-called with MiXCR into one record per CDR3 protein. The sample contains over a million distinct CDR3 sequences, almost 25% of which appear only once. The germline V and J ends were trimmed by 10 bases and 2 bases, with 20 bases remaining between them. The CDR3 totals 15 residues. Germline V lookup: CDR1 MNHEY, CDR2 SVGAGI. The data originate from a study of blood T cells in healthy people across ages. This same sample was also taken into another study, of T cells of mothers and their children.

The receptor comes from a girl aged 2-15 years in good health. The chain employs TRBV6-5 and TRBJ2-5, with D tentatively TRBD2 (5 bases). The material sequenced was blood. The CDR3 DNA follows: TGTGCCACTAGTACGGGGAGTGAATTACAAGAGACCCAGTACTTC. Amino acid sequence: CATSTGSELQETQYF.